These 15 T cell receptor beta chains were sequenced from one sample in a study of radiotherapy plus CTLA-4 blockade in lung cancer. The repertoire was sequenced with immunoSEQ multiplex PCR; TCRdb's copy has only in-frame clones and lacks some. There are some 50,000 clones in the sample; 60% to 80% occur only once, and approximately 8.3% lies in the top ten. This specimen was peripheral blood, taken from a patient treated with radiotherapy plus ipilimumab. Receptor source: a human donor with non-small cell lung cancer who had stable disease on radiotherapy plus ipilimumab.

The rearrangement uses TRBV20-1 and TRBJ2-1; D may match TRBD1 or TRBD2 (5 bases each). V gave up 6 bases and J gave up 7 bases, with 10 bases separating them. Germline CDR1 is DFQATT and CDR2 is SNEGSKA (reference sequence). The CDR3 totals 11 residues. CDR3 nucleotides: TGCAGTGCGGGTGGGGGAAATGAGCAGTTCTTC. It yields the protein CSAGGGNEQFF.

The chain carries TRBV29-1 and TRBJ2-1, with 7 bases fitting TRBD1. Germline loops: CDR1 SQVTM, CDR2 ANQGSEA. The CDR3 runs 15 residues. J was trimmed by 10 bases and V by 5 bases; bases with no gene match: 17. The CDR3 here is CSVLQARQGVYEQFF. The CDR3, as DNA: TGCAGCGTTCTACAAGCGCGACAGGGAGTTTACGAGCAGTTCTTC.

The count of this clone is one. This rearrangement joins TRBV28 to TRBJ1-6; TRBD1 might be the D (6 bases). Germline CDR1 reads MDHEN; CDR2 reads SYDVKM. This CDR3 spans 13 amino acids. V lost 7 bases to trimming and J lost 10 bases, with 14 bases between them. The CDR3 loop is CASKGTSGSPLHF. CDR3 bases: TGTGCCAGCAAAGGGACATCGGGATCACCCCTCCACTTT.

The chain combines TRBV4-1 with TRBJ1-5; D uncertain. Trimming cost V 0 bases and J 4 bases, with 13 bases left between them. Germline-derived CDR1 and CDR2 are MGHRA and YSYEKL. This CDR3 contains 16 residues. The CDR3 bases are TGCGCCAGCAGCCAAGAATCAGCGGGGATTAATCAGCCCCAGCATTTT. It encodes CASSQESAGINQPQHF.

In its sample, this clone was seen a few times. The chain uses TRBV6-5 and TRBJ1-1; D unresolved. The germline gives CDR1 MNHEY, CDR2 SVGAGI. The ends were cut back, 4 bases at V and 14 bases at J, with 14 bases in the middle. The CDR3 totals 11 residues. For the CDR3, the DNA is TGTGCCAGCAGTTCCTTTACTCGGACGTTCTTT. Its protein product is CASSSFTRTFF.

This clone was found once. V is TRBV27 and J is TRBJ1-2; D unclear. The germline V and J ends were trimmed by 2 bases and 2 bases, with 12 bases remaining between them. Germline CDR1 reads MNHEY; CDR2 reads SMNVEV (reference sequence). This CDR3 spans 15 amino acids. In DNA, the CDR3 is TGTGCCAGCAGTTTACGGTATGGGCAGAACTATGGCTACACCTTC. It specifies CASSLRYGQNYGYTF.

The chain recombines TRBV7-1 with TRBJ1-2, with TRBD1 matching 10 bases. TRBV7-1 is annotated as an ORF whose role is uncertain. J lost 4 bases, V lost 4 bases, and 12 bases had no gene match. The CDR3 has 17 amino acids. CDR3 bases: TGTGCCAGCAGCTTAGACAGGGGGCTAGTGGAACTCTATGGCTACACCTTC. Its translation is CASSLDRGLVELYGYTF.

This chain links TRBV7-2 with TRBJ1-1; D not certain. The CDR3 sequence is 15 residues long. Germline V lookup: CDR1 SGHTA, CDR2 FQGNSA. Trimming took off 5 bases at V and 3 bases at J, with 16 bases between the two ends. The DNA of the CDR3 is TGTGCCAGCAGCCCTGGCGGTAGGCGATACACTGAAGCTTTCTTT. It codes for CASSPGGRRYTEAFF.

J is TRBJ1-6 and V is TRBV28; tentative D call: TRBD1 (6 bases). The germline V and J ends were trimmed by 8 bases and 5 bases, with 13 bases remaining between them. This CDR3 is built from 14 residues. Germline CDR1 and CDR2: MDHEN and SYDVKM. In DNA, the CDR3 is TGTGCCAGCGGGGTGGGGGGCGATAATTCACCCCTCCACTTT. This sequence encodes CASGVGGDNSPLHF.

The chain is built from TRBV19 and TRBJ2-3; 7 positions agree with TRBD1. Germline values: CDR1 LNHDA, CDR2 SQIVND (reference sequence). This CDR3 contains 15 residues. Unmatched junction bases numbered 8, after V lost 6 bases and J lost 2 bases. The CDR3 loop reads CASRTPGQPTDTQYF. In DNA form, the CDR3 reads TGTGCCAGTAGAACACCGGGACAGCCCACAGATACGCAGTATTTT.

The chain couples TRBV6-1 to TRBJ1-6; 9 nucleotides line up with TRBD1. CDR1 and CDR2 from the germline V gene are MNHNS and SASEGT. V gave up 5 bases and J gave up 10 bases; unmatched junction bases: 9. The CDR3 spans 15 residues. The CDR3 here is CASSSRDRVNSPLHF. CDR3 nucleotide sequence: TGTGCCAGCAGTAGCCGGGACAGGGTCAACTCACCCCTCCACTTT.

The chain has TRBV2 and TRBJ1-5, with D perhaps matching TRBD1 (6 bases). Trimming left V 5 bases short and J 1 base short, with 12 bases between. This CDR3 region has 15 residues. From germline, CDR1 is SNHLY and CDR2 FYNNEI. In nucleotides, the CDR3 is TGTGCCAGCAGTAAGGGGGGGAGCAGCAATCAGCCCCAGCATTTT. This codes for CASSKGGSSNQPQHF.

The chain has TRBV10-3 and TRBJ1-6; D is unresolved. The CDR3 has 15 amino acids. Germline assignment: CDR1 ENHRY and CDR2 SYGVKD. Trimming removed 5 bases from V and 8 bases from J, with 16 bases in between. The CDR3 reads CAISPGGQYYSPLHF. CDR3 bases: TGTGCCATCAGTCCCGGAGGGCAGTATTATTCACCCCTCCACTTT.

The chain links TRBV7-9 to TRBJ2-6; D call uncertain. Germline V gene lookup returns CDR1 SEHNR and CDR2 FQNEAQ (reference sequence). CDR3 size: 15 residues. Trimming removed 5 bases from V and 4 bases from J, with 12 bases in between. The CDR3 protein is CASSPQGAGANVLTF. CDR3 DNA: TGTGCCAGCAGCCCCCAAGGTGCCGGGGCCAACGTCCTGACTTTC.

The chain links TRBV6-6 to TRBJ1-1, with D unresolved. CDR3 length: 12 residues. Germline lookup yields CDR1 MNHNY and CDR2 SVGAGI (reference sequence). The ends were cut back, 2 bases at V and 5 bases at J, with 6 bases in the middle. The CDR3 reads CASSYVQTEAFF. The CDR3 nucleotides read TGTGCCAGCAGTTACGTCCAGACTGAAGCTTTCTTT.